This is a list of T cell receptor beta chains from one sample in a study of shared clonotypes between healthy human individuals. Only in-frame clones appear in the TCRdb table, and some are missing; sequencing was by immunoSEQ multiplex PCR. The sample holds 2 million to 2.5 million clones, under 97% seen once. Sequenced: naive CD4+ T cells sorted from blood. The receptors derive from a man aged 18 to 29 in good health. The CDR3 runs from the conserved cysteine through the conserved F or W. A D gene is named only where the DNA matches it firmly. Expanded clones get a size class; other rows say once, few or many, or leave the size out.

>TRBD1|.|TRBJ2-2|TRBV7-9
TGTGCCAGCAGGGAGACAGGGGAAGCGACTATGACCGGGGAGCTGTTTTTT
CASRETGEATMTGELFF
>TRBD2|.|TRBJ2-5|TRBV5-4
TGTGCCAGCAGCTTGGAAAGTAGCGGGGGGGCACGGGAGACCCAGTACTTC
CASSLESSGGARETQYF
>.|.|TRBJ1-4|TRBV19
TGTGCCAGTAGTATTCTCGGGGATGAAAAACTGTTTTTT
CASSILGDEKLFF
>TRBD1|.|TRBJ2-5|TRBV29-1
TGCAGCGGGCGGGCAGGGGGCGAGACCCAGTACTTC
CSGRAGGETQYF
>.|once|TRBJ1-4|TRBV30
TGTGCCTGGGGAGTAACTAATGAAAAACTGTTTTTT
CAWGVTNEKLFF
>TRBD2|.|TRBJ2-5|TRBV2
TGTGCCAGCAGTCGGGTCAGAAGCGGGAGCGGAGAGACCCAGTACTTC
CASSRVRSGSGETQYF
>.|.|TRBJ2-7|TRBV2
TGTGCCAGCGGGGGTTTAACCTACGAGCAGTACTTC
CASGGLTYEQYF
>.|.|TRBJ1-6|TRBV5-1
TGCGCCAGCAGCTTTCAGGGTTTGGATTCACCCCTCCACTTT
CASSFQGLDSPLHF
>TRBD2|.|TRBJ2-7|TRBV6-5
TGTGCCAGCAGTTACTGGGGACTAGCGGGAGAGCAGTACTTC
CASSYWGLAGEQYF
>TRBD1|.|TRBJ1-2|TRBV30
TGTGCCTGGAGTGTTCTTCGGACAGGGGAGGGCTACACCTTC
CAWSVLRTGEGYTF
>TRBD2|.|TRBJ2-1|TRBV7-2
TGTGCCAGCAGCTGGGGACTAGGGCGAGATGAGCAGTTCTTC
CASSWGLGRDEQFF
>.|.|TRBJ1-1|TRBV25-1
TGTGCCAGCAGTGACGCGACAGGCCGGAACACTGAAGCTTTCTTT
CASSDATGRNTEAFF
>.|.|TRBJ2-7|TRBV10-3
TGTGCCATCAGTGGCTACCTGGCGGACACAGGCGACGAGCAGTACTTC
CAISGYLADTGDEQYF
>.|.|TRBJ2-7|TRBV27
TGTGCCAGCAGTCCGCAGGGTGGGCCTACCGAGCAGTACTTC
CASSPQGGPTEQYF
>TRBD2|.|TRBJ2-1|TRBV5-1
TGCGCCAGCAGCTTGGAGTTAGCGGGGACATACAATGAGCAGTTCTTC
CASSLELAGTYNEQFF
>.|.|TRBJ2-1|TRBV4-1
TGCGCCAGCAGCCAAGCTCCGGGGGCGGTGAATGAGCAGTTCTTC
CASSQAPGAVNEQFF
>TRBD1|once|TRBJ2-3|TRBV5-6
TGTGCCAGCAGCTGGACAGGGGGCGCCTTAGATACGCAGTATTTT
CASSWTGGALDTQYF
>.|.|TRBJ1-2|TRBV5-4
TGTGCCAGCAGCTGGGGGGTCGAAGACTATGGCTACACCTTC
CASSWGVEDYGYTF
>.|.|TRBJ1-2|TRBV19
TGTGCCAGTAGTATCTGGACCGTGAGTGGCTACACCTTC
CASSIWTVSGYTF
>.|.|TRBJ1-1|TRBV5-8
TGTGCCAGCAGCCCAAGAGGGACACCTAAGAACACTGAAGCTTTCTTT
CASSPRGTPKNTEAFF
>.|.|TRBJ2-7|TRBV27
TGTGCCATCCTCTTGGGGGGGGGCCTACATCACTACGAGCAGTACTTC
CAILLGGGLHHYEQYF
>.|.|TRBJ1-2|TRBV7-9
TGTGCCAGCAGCTTAGTTTCGAGGGATGGCTACACCTTC
CASSLVSRDGYTF
>TRBD2|.|TRBJ2-7|TRBV27
TGTGCCAGCAGTTTAGGGACTACCAGCTCCTACGAGCAGTACTTC
CASSLGTTSSYEQYF
>.|.|TRBJ1-2|TRBV28
TGTGCCAGCAGCCCGGGGGGTCAACTTTATGGCTACACCTTC
CASSPGGQLYGYTF
>.|.|TRBJ2-7|TRBV7-2
TGTGCCAGCAGCCCTACAGGGAACTTCTACGAGCAGTACTTC
CASSPTGNFYEQYF
>.|.|TRBJ2-7|TRBV9
TGTGCCAGCAGCGTAGCTATCGGGTCCGAGCAGTACTTC
CASSVAIGSEQYF
>.|once|TRBJ2-7|TRBV10-3
TGTGCCATCAGTCTTACACAGGCTTACGAGCAGTACTTC
CAISLTQAYEQYF
>TRBD1|.|TRBJ1-2|TRBV5-4
TGTGCCAGCAGCTTGACAGGGGGCGCGAATGGCTACACCTTC
CASSLTGGANGYTF
>.|.|TRBJ1-3|TRBV7-2
TGTGCCAGCAGCTACTCCCCGCGCAGGGGCGGTAATCACACCATATATTTT
CASSYSPRRGGNHTIYF
>.|few|TRBJ1-3|TRBV28
TGTGCCAGCAGTTTGCGGCAGCCCGAGCACACCATATATTTT
CASSLRQPEHTIYF
>.|.|TRBJ1-2|TRBV5-4
TGTGCCAGCAGCTTGGGTGTTGGGGGGGCGCCTAACTATGGCTACACCTTC
CASSLGVGGAPNYGYTF
>.|.|TRBJ2-7|TRBV30
TGTGCCTGGAAGGATCGGATCGGCGAGCAGTACTTC
CAWKDRIGEQYF
>.|.|TRBJ1-5|TRBV5-5
TGTGCCAGCAGCTTCGGGACGGTCAATCAGCCCCAGCATTTT
CASSFGTVNQPQHF
>.|.|TRBJ1-5|TRBV10-2
TGCGCCAGCAGACCCGGGACCGGACGAAATCAGCCCCAGCATTTT
CASRPGTGRNQPQHF
>.|once|TRBJ2-2|TRBV28
TGTGCCAGCAGTTTCAAGGGGGGGCTGTTTTTT
CASSFKGGLFF
>.|.|TRBJ2-5|TRBV29-1
TGCAGCGTTGAGCGGCAGGGCAAAGAGACCCAGTACTTC
CSVERQGKETQYF
>.|.|TRBJ1-4|TRBV6-5
TGTGCCAGCAGTTCGTCAGGACGGCTAATAATGAAAAAACTGTTTTTT
CASSSSGRLIMKKLFF
>.|.|TRBJ2-2|TRBV9
TGTGCCAGCAGCGTAGGGGGACAGAACACCGGGGAGCTGTTTTTT
CASSVGGQNTGELFF
>TRBD2|once|TRBJ2-1|TRBV13
TGTGCCAGCATCCGAAGGGGGCTAGCGGGATATGAGCAGTTCTTC
CASIRRGLAGYEQFF
>.|.|TRBJ1-1|TRBV10-3
TGTGCCATCAGGGGGTGGGCTGAAGCTTTCTTT
CAIRGWAEAFF
>TRBD1|.|TRBJ2-7|TRBV5-5
TGTGCCAGCAGCATCGGACAGGGGCCCGAGCAGTACTTC
CASSIGQGPEQYF
>TRBD2|once|TRBJ2-7|TRBV6-4
TGTGCCAGCTCCACCGCCCCAGCGGGAGCTGGCGAGCAGTACTTC
CASSTAPAGAGEQYF
>.|.|TRBJ2-1|TRBV6-1
TGTGCCAGCAGCCAAAGGCCCCATGAGCAGTTCTTC
CASSQRPHEQFF
>.|.|TRBJ2-7|TRBV30
TGTGCCTGGAAACGGGGGGACACCGGACTACTAGAGCAGTACTTC
CAWKRGDTGLLEQYF
>TRBD2|.|TRBJ2-1|TRBV5-1
TGCGCCAGCAGCCCCTCGAGGACTAGCGGGACTGGTGAGCAGTTCTTC
CASSPSRTSGTGEQFF
>.|once|TRBJ2-2|TRBV6-5
TGTGCCAGCAGCCCGGGGACTCAGAACACCGGGGAGCTGTTTTTT
CASSPGTQNTGELFF
>.|.|TRBJ1-1|TRBV18
TGTGCCAGCTCACCCGAAGTGGGCACTGAAGCTTTCTTT
CASSPEVGTEAFF
>.|.|TRBJ2-1|TRBV5-1
TGCGCCAGCAGCTTGGTAGGGGGAGGCGGGAATGAGCAGTTCTTC
CASSLVGGGGNEQFF
>.|.|TRBJ1-1|TRBV2
TGTGCCAGCAGTGAAACGGGGGTAATGACAGCTTTCTTT
CASSETGVMTAFF
>TRBD1|.|TRBJ2-1|TRBV5-8
TGTGCCAGCAGCTCGCGAGTCGGGACAGAGTACAATGAGCAGTTCTTC
CASSSRVGTEYNEQFF